These 20 T cell receptor beta chains share one sample of origin, sequenced in a study of identifying expanded T cells in peripheral blood. Repertoires were generated with immunoSEQ multiplex PCR, while TCRdb's copy carries only in-frame clones and drops some. The repertoire holds around 90,000 clones, with about 91% as singletons. Sequenced: blood. The receptors shown here come from a person between 18 and 69 years old in good health.

V gene TRBV7-9 combines with J gene TRBJ2-7; TRBD1 matches at 7 bases. The CDR3 length is 14 residues. Germline values: CDR1 SEHNR, CDR2 FQNEAQ (reference sequence). V gave up 3 bases and J gave up 4 bases; unmatched junction bases: 6. The CDR3, as DNA: TGTGCCAGCAGCTTTCCGGGACAGCTTTACGAGCAGTACTTC. It yields the protein CASSFPGQLYEQYF.

The table lists this clone with a few counts. The chain links TRBV19 to TRBJ1-2; 8 bases fit TRBD1. The CDR3 has 15 amino acids. Per the germline V gene, CDR1 is LNHDA and CDR2 is SQIVND (reference sequence). The J segment lost 4 bases and the V segment lost 3 bases, leaving 7 bases of the junction unmatched. CDR3 DNA: TGTGCCAGTAGTATCCCTGGACAGGGCATCTATGGCTACACCTTC. Its protein is CASSIPGQGIYGYTF.

About this clone itself: One junction end disagrees with the germline gene, perhaps due to a read error. The chain uses TRBV15 and TRBJ2-3, with D tentatively TRBD1 (6 bases). CDR1 is LNHNV and CDR2 is YYDKDF in the germline V gene (reference sequence). CDR3 size: 16 residues. DNA of the CDR3: TGTGCCACCAGCCGAGACAAGGGACACCGCACAGATACGCAGTATTTT. Translation: CATSRDKGHRTDTQYF.

J is TRBJ2-1 and V is TRBV4-1; 12 bases line up with TRBD2. The CDR3 has 17 residues. Germline V gene lookup returns CDR1 MGHRA and CDR2 YSYEKL. V was pared by 2 bases and J by 7 bases, with 9 bases of the junction left unmatched. In DNA, the CDR3 is TGCGCCAGCAGCCAAAGATGGGCTAGCGGGAGGGTAAATGAGCAGTTCTTC. It encodes CASSQRWASGRVNEQFF.

The J gene is TRBJ2-1, the V gene TRBV19, with 10 bases matching TRBD1. Trimming removed 6 bases from V and 5 bases from J; junction bases left unmatched: 7. This CDR3 is built from 15 residues. Germline CDR1 is LNHDA and CDR2 is SQIVND (reference sequence). CDR3 DNA sequence: TGTGCCAGTAGGACCCGACAGGGGGCGAACAATGAGCAGTTCTTC. This encodes CASRTRQGANNEQFF.

The V gene is TRBV7-9, the J gene TRBJ1-3, with D possibly being TRBD1 (5 bases). Germline V gene data show CDR1 as SEHNR and CDR2 as FQNEAQ (reference sequence). This CDR3 has 16 amino acids. Trimming removed 0 bases at V and 3 bases at J, with 12 bases between. The CDR3 region has the DNA TGTGCCAGCAGCTTAGCGGTCAGGGCCTATGGAAACACCATATATTTT. It codes for CASSLAVRAYGNTIYF. The full variable domain, with the rest looked up from reference TRBV7-9 and TRBJ1-3, is DTGVSQNPRHKITKRGQNVTFRCDPISEHNRLYWYRQTLGQGPEFLTYFQNEAQLEKSRLLSDRFSAERPKGSFSTLEIQRTEQGDSAMYLCASSLAVRAYGNTIYFGEGSWLTVV.

This clone was seen only once. V and J are TRBV9 and TRBJ2-3; D ambiguous. The CDR3 is 15 amino acids. Germline loops: CDR1 SGDLS, CDR2 YYNGEE. The ends were cut back, 2 bases at V and 2 bases at J, with 12 bases in the middle. CDR3 protein: CASSVGGFSTDTQYF. The CDR3 nucleotides are TGTGCCAGCAGCGTGGGCGGATTCTCCACAGATACGCAGTATTTT. Full variable domain (missing parts from reference TRBV9 and TRBJ2-3): DSGVTQTPKHLITATGQRVTLRCSPRSGDLSVYWYQQSLDQGLQFLIQYYNGEERAKGNILERFSAQQFPDLHSELNLSSLELGDSALYFCASSVGGFSTDTQYFGPGTRLTVL.

CDR3 residues: CASSLFGPWQTSGANVLTF. In DNA, the CDR3 is TGTGCCAGCAGCTTATTTGGGCCGTGGCAGACCTCTGGGGCCAACGTCCTGACTTTC. The chain uses TRBV7-6 and TRBJ2-6; D ambiguous. Germline CDR1 and CDR2: SGHVS and FNYEAQ. Trimming stripped 2 bases from V and 0 bases from J, with 17 bases between. This CDR3 has 19 residues.

The chain combines TRBV28 with TRBJ2-2; TRBD1 might be the D (6 bases). V was pared by 3 bases and J by 1 base, with 9 bases between. CDR1 and CDR2 from the germline V gene are MDHEN and SYDVKM. This CDR3 contains 15 residues. CDR3 coding DNA: TGTGCCAGCAGTTTCTGGGGACAGAACACCGGGGAGCTGTTTTTT. This translates into CASSFWGQNTGELFF.

The rearrangement joins TRBV5-1 to TRBJ1-1, with D possibly matching TRBD1 (5 bases). Germline CDR1 and CDR2: SGHRS and YFSETQ. V was cut by 6 bases and J by 0 bases, with 12 bases left in between. The CDR3 is made up of 14 amino acids. In DNA form, the CDR3 reads TGCGCCAGCAAACCCAGGGACGTGAACACTGAAGCTTTCTTT. This translates into CASKPRDVNTEAFF.

The rearrangement uses TRBV7-2 and TRBJ2-3; 8 positions match TRBD1. V dropped 4 bases and J dropped 9; count of bases not matched to a gene: 18. The CDR3 runs 17 residues. Germline CDR1 reads SGHTA; CDR2 reads FQGNSA. CDR3 nucleotides: TGTGCCAGCAGCTCGCGCGAGGGCAGGGGGCTACTTGGCACGCAGTATTTT. This sequence encodes CASSSREGRGLLGTQYF.

The gene calls are TRBV27 and TRBJ1-4, with a weak D call TRBD1 (5 bases). V lost 2 bases and J lost 11, with 15 bases in between. Germline assignment: CDR1 MNHEY and CDR2 SMNVEV (reference sequence). There are 14 residues in the CDR3. CDR3 residues: CASSLGQGTYKLFF. The CDR3 region has the DNA TGTGCCAGCAGTTTAGGCCAAGGGACCTATAAACTGTTTTTT.

This clone was detected only a few times. The V and J genes are TRBV18 and TRBJ1-2; 9 positions match TRBD1. The J segment lost 3 bases and the V segment lost 2 bases, leaving 1 base of the junction unmatched. Per germline, CDR1 KGHSH and CDR2 LQKENI. This CDR3 spans 14 amino acids. The CDR3 loop reads CASSPWTGDYGYTF. The CDR3 DNA follows: TGTGCCAGCTCACCATGGACAGGGGACTATGGCTACACCTTC.

V usage is TRBV29-1 and J usage is TRBJ1-4; D is undetermined. Looked up from germline, CDR1 is SQVTM and CDR2 is ANQGSEA. V was clipped by 4 bases and J by 6 bases, with 6 bases between them. This CDR3 is built from 11 residues. DNA for the CDR3: TGCAGCGTTGGGCAGTATGAAAAACTGTTTTTT. Translation: CSVGQYEKLFF.

The CDR3 sequence is CASLPPAGQPQHF. CDR3 nucleotides: TGTGCCAGCTTACCACCAGCGGGTCAGCCCCAGCATTTT. The J gene is TRBJ1-5, the V gene TRBV28; D unclear. Germline lookup yields CDR1 MDHEN and CDR2 SYDVKM. This CDR3 has 13 residues. The ends were cut back, 8 bases at V and 6 bases at J, with 14 bases in the middle.

The V gene is TRBV6-1, the J gene TRBJ1-2; D remains ambiguous. The CDR3 covers 15 residues. Germline loops: CDR1 MNHNS, CDR2 SASEGT. Trimming stripped 2 bases from V and 8 bases from J, with 18 bases between. The CDR3 spells CASSEFTDPPFGYTF. The CDR3 nucleotides read TGTGCCAGCAGTGAATTCACAGACCCCCCTTTCGGCTACACCTTC.

CDR3 coding DNA: TGTGCCAGCAGCTTGTTGGGAAATGAGCAGTTCTTC. Its protein product is CASSLLGNEQFF. The genes are TRBV5-6 and TRBJ2-1, with D uncertain. The germline CDR1 and CDR2 sequences are SGHDT and YYEEEE. Deletions cut 1 base from V and 7 bases from J, with 6 bases between. The CDR3 length is 12 residues.

The J gene is TRBJ1-5, the V gene TRBV7-6; a weak D match, TRBD1 (5 bases). The V gene lost 5 bases and the J gene lost 5 bases, with 7 bases spanning the gap. CDR3 length: 12 residues. Germline values: CDR1 SGHVS, CDR2 FNYEAQ. This chain's CDR3 is CASSRGDQPQHF. In DNA form, the CDR3 reads TGTGCCAGCAGCCGAGGGGATCAGCCCCAGCATTTT.

The chain carries TRBV9 and TRBJ2-3, with D perhaps TRBD1 or TRBD2 (6 bases each). Per the germline V gene, CDR1 is SGDLS and CDR2 is YYNGEE. The V gene lost 4 bases and the J gene lost 1 base, with 16 bases spanning the gap. CDR3 length: 16 residues. The CDR3 spells CASSPGGRARTDTQYF. The CDR3, as DNA: TGTGCCAGCAGCCCCGGGGGCAGGGCTCGCACAGATACGCAGTATTTT.

V gene TRBV10-3 combines with J gene TRBJ1-5; the D gene is possibly TRBD1 (6 bases). The CDR3 runs 12 residues. Trimming took 10 bases from V and 3 from J, leaving 10 bases between them. The V gene's germline CDR1 is ENHRY and CDR2 SYGVKD. The DNA of the CDR3 is TGTGCCAGCAGGGGCGCCAATCAGCCCCAGCATTTT. Its translation: CASRGANQPQHF.